One TCR beta chain is described in this entry. The sample is drawn from a study of T cell changes during pregnancy in multiple sclerosis. The germline V gene has CDR1 SGDLS and CDR2 YYNGEE. The germline V and J ends were trimmed by 2 bases and 8 bases, with 14 bases remaining between them. The CDR3 spans 14 residues. Repertoires were generated with immunoSEQ multiplex PCR, while TCRdb's copy carries only in-frame clones and drops some. The sample records 90,000 or so clones, more than 85% being singletons. The V and J genes are TRBV9 and TRBJ2-1; D gene uncertain. Sample: peripheral blood, taken in the first trimester of pregnancy. The clonotype comes from a female donor with multiple sclerosis, enrolled in a pregnancy study. The CDR3 protein is CASSVVPPPDEQFF. The CDR3 DNA reads TGTGCCAGCAGCGTCGTCCCCCCTCCAGATGAGCAGTTCTTC. Full variable domain (missing parts from reference TRBV9 and TRBJ2-1): DSGVTQTPKHLITATGQRVTLRCSPRSGDLSVYWYQQSLDQGLQFLIQYYNGEERAKGNILERFSAQQFPDLHSELNLSSLELGDSALYFCASSVVPPPDEQFFGPGTRLTVL.